The 25 T cell receptor beta chains given below trace back to one sample, sequenced in a study of immune evolution from preneoplasia to lung adenocarcinoma. The repertoire was sequenced with immunoSEQ multiplex PCR; TCRdb's copy has only in-frame clones and lacks some. The sample lists about 7,900 clones, roughly 84% occurring once. Sequenced input: FFPE minimally invasive lung adenocarcinoma tissue. These TCRs come from a person between 65 and 79 years old with lung adenocarcinoma.

The V call is TRBV30, the J call TRBJ1-1, with D tentatively TRBD1 (5 bases). Germline V CDR1 and CDR2: GTSNPN, SVGIG (reference sequence). The CDR3 sequence is 14 residues long. V was clipped by 5 bases and J by 2 bases, with 15 bases between them. The CDR3, as DNA: TGTGCCTGGGAGCAGGGAAGGGGAAACACTGAAGCTTTCTTT. Protein product: CAWEQGRGNTEAFF.

The chain has TRBV7-3 and TRBJ1-1; TRBD1 might be the D (6 bases). The germline CDR1 and CDR2 sequences are SGHTA and FQGTGA. The CDR3 covers 17 residues. V was cut by 4 bases and J by 3 bases, with 21 bases left in between. Here the CDR3 DNA reads TGTGCCAGCAGCTCAATAACTCAGGGGTGGGAAGACACTGAAGCTTTCTTT. Its translation is CASSSITQGWEDTEAFF.

CDR3 bases: TGCGCCAGCAGTCCACCTCTCGGAGATACGCAGTATTTT. This encodes CASSPPLGDTQYF. The V and J genes are TRBV5-1 and TRBJ2-3; D uncertain. V shed 5 bases and J shed 5 bases, with 12 bases lying between them. Germline assignment: CDR1 SGHRS and CDR2 YFSETQ. The CDR3 runs to 13 residues.

The chain links TRBV5-6 to TRBJ2-5; possible D gene TRBD2, 6 bases. The CDR3 extends over 13 amino acids. V was pared by 4 bases and J by 6 bases, with 13 bases between. Germline lookup yields CDR1 SGHDT and CDR2 YYEEEE. The CDR3 DNA reads TGTGCCAGCAGCCTGGAGGGTTGGAAGACCCAGTACTTC. Translated, it gives CASSLEGWKTQYF.

V is TRBV4-1 and J is TRBJ1-5, with 9 nucleotides matching TRBD1. The junction had 21 bases not matched to a gene; V was cut back by 7 bases and J by 2 bases. Germline CDR1 and CDR2: MGHRA and YSYEKL. The CDR3 sequence is 20 residues long. CDR3 DNA: TGCGCCAGCAAACCAACCCCCGGGACAGGGTTCCGGATTGGCAATCAGCCCCAGCATTTT. Protein product: CASKPTPGTGFRIGNQPQHF.

In its sample, this clone was seen once. The chain has TRBV7-9 and TRBJ1-1, with D perhaps matching TRBD1 (5 bases). The CDR3 length is 14 residues. Per the germline V gene, CDR1 is SEHNR and CDR2 is FQNEAQ (reference sequence). Trimming pared 5 bases from V and 4 bases from J, leaving 14 bases between. The CDR3: CASSEAGLGTEAFF. CDR3 coding DNA: TGTGCCAGCAGCGAGGCAGGGTTAGGCACTGAAGCTTTCTTT.

The rearrangement links TRBV27 to TRBJ2-5, with 7 bases that match TRBD1. Germline assignment: CDR1 MNHEY and CDR2 SMNVEV (reference sequence). Losses at the gene ends were 1 base for V and 2 bases for J; bases not matched to a gene: 4. This CDR3 region has 15 residues. The CDR3 is CASSLWGRGQETQYF. CDR3 DNA sequence: TGTGCCAGCAGTTTATGGGGCAGGGGGCAAGAGACCCAGTACTTC.

The chain combines TRBV5-1 with TRBJ2-3; D possibly matches TRBD1 or TRBD2 (5 bases each). CDR1 is SGHRS, CDR2 YFSETQ, per germline. The V end was cut by 0 bases, the J end by 0 bases, with 11 bases between. The CDR3 is 16 residues long. The CDR3 region is CASSLVGTDSTDTQYF. In DNA, the CDR3 is TGCGCCAGCAGCTTGGTCGGGACGGATAGCACAGATACGCAGTATTTT.

V usage is TRBV18 and J usage is TRBJ1-1; D ambiguous. Germline lookup yields CDR1 KGHSH and CDR2 LQKENI. V lost 4 bases to trimming and J lost 0 bases, with 9 bases between them. The CDR3 extends over 14 amino acids. The CDR3 sequence: CASSQEHLNTEAFF. CDR3 nucleotide sequence: TGTGCCAGCTCACAGGAGCACCTGAACACTGAAGCTTTCTTT.

The chain carries TRBV5-1 and TRBJ2-7, with D uncertain. V gave up 0 bases and J gave up 3 bases, with 10 bases separating them. Germline V gene lookup returns CDR1 SGHRS and CDR2 YFSETQ. The CDR3 has 14 residues. CDR3 DNA sequence: TGCGCCAGCAGCTTGGTCCCAGTCAACTACGAGCAGTACTTC. This encodes CASSLVPVNYEQYF.

This clone was detected a few times. The chain's CDR3 is CAWNLNSNTEAFF. The CDR3 DNA follows: TGTGCCTGGAATCTCAACTCGAACACTGAAGCTTTCTTT. The V gene is TRBV30, the J gene TRBJ1-1, with D hard to call. CDR3 length: 13 amino acids. CDR1 is GTSNPN and CDR2 is SVGIG in the germline V gene (reference sequence). V was cut by 4 bases and J by 1 base, with 10 bases left in between. The full variable domain, its missing parts supplied by reference TRBV30 and TRBJ1-1, is SQTIHQWPATLVQPVGSPLSLECTVEGTSNPNLYWYRQAAGRGLQLLFYSVGIGQISSEVPQNLSASRPQDRQFILSSKKLLLSDSGFYLCAWNLNSNTEAFFGQGTRLTVV.

This clone was found a few times. This chain joins TRBV7-9 and TRBJ2-1; 11 bases are shared with TRBD1. The CDR3 covers 16 residues. V was clipped by 2 bases and J by 6 bases; unmatched bases: 6. Germline V CDR1 and CDR2: SEHNR, FQNEAQ (reference sequence). The CDR3 loop reads CASSLYRDRGFNEQFF. For the CDR3, the DNA is TGTGCCAGCAGCTTATACCGGGACAGGGGGTTCAATGAGCAGTTCTTC.

V and J are TRBV10-3 and TRBJ2-7; a possible D gene is TRBD2 (6 bases). The germline V gene has CDR1 ENHRY and CDR2 SYGVKD. Trimming left V 0 bases short and J 2 bases short, with 8 bases between. The CDR3 sequence is 14 residues long. CDR3 nucleotide sequence: TGTGCCATCAGTGAGTCAGCTAGCGCCTACGAGCAGTACTTC. Its translation is CAISESASAYEQYF.

The chain recombines TRBV7-3 with TRBJ2-1; perhaps TRBD1 as D (6 bases). V was trimmed by 8 bases and J by 8 bases, leaving 19 bases between them. Germline V lookup: CDR1 SGHTA, CDR2 FQGTGA. This CDR3 is 14 amino acids long. The CDR3 loop is CASAKGGFGHEQFF. CDR3 bases: TGTGCCAGCGCCAAAGGGGGATTCGGGCATGAGCAGTTCTTC.

The chain has TRBV5-1 and TRBJ1-4; no firm D call. CDR3 size: 15 residues. V gave up 0 bases and J gave up 4 bases, with 10 bases separating them. The germline V gene encodes CDR1 SGHRS and CDR2 YFSETQ. CDR3 bases: TGCGCCAGCAGCTTGGACGGGCTCGGTAATGAAAAACTGTTTTTT. Encoded protein: CASSLDGLGNEKLFF.

This chain uses TRBV20-1 with TRBJ2-7, with D unresolved. CDR3 length equals 11 residues. Germline lookup yields CDR1 DFQATT and CDR2 SNEGSKA (reference sequence). V lost 3 bases and J 3 bases, leaving 6 bases between the germline ends. This CDR3 reads CSASPDYEQYF. The CDR3 coding sequence is TGCAGTGCTAGCCCGGACTACGAGCAGTACTTC.

The chain combines TRBV6-5 with TRBJ1-5; the match to TRBD1 covers 7 bases. Germline CDR1 MNHEY, CDR2 SVGAGI. With V trimmed by 4 bases and J by 0 bases, 3 bases remained unmatched. The CDR3 has 15 residues. The CDR3 loop reads CASSSGQYSNQPQHF. The CDR3 DNA reads TGTGCCAGCAGTTCGGGACAGTATAGCAATCAGCCCCAGCATTTT.

This chain uses TRBV30 with TRBJ1-3; D is undetermined. The CDR3 is 15 residues long. The V end lost 3 bases, the J end lost 0 bases, and 12 bases lay between the germline ends. Looked up from germline, CDR1 is GTSNPN and CDR2 is SVGIG (reference sequence). The CDR3 here is CAWSRMGVSGNTIYF. Here the CDR3 DNA reads TGTGCCTGGAGCAGAATGGGAGTCTCTGGAAACACCATATATTTT.

The rearrangement joins TRBV5-1 to TRBJ2-3; unclear D gene. V was clipped by 5 bases and J by 0 bases, with 10 bases between them. CDR1 is SGHRS, CDR2 YFSETQ, per germline. This CDR3 spans 14 amino acids. The CDR3 sequence is CASSRATSTDTQYF. CDR3 DNA sequence: TGCGCCAGCAGTAGAGCAACTAGCACAGATACGCAGTATTTT.

V is TRBV5-6 and J is TRBJ2-1; 8 bases map to TRBD2. The CDR3 has 17 residues. The germline V gene encodes CDR1 SGHDT and CDR2 YYEEEE. V shed 6 bases, J shed 0 bases, and the junction held 11 bases outside the gene matches. The DNA for the CDR3 is TGTGCCAGCAACCGGGCCCTAGCGGGTGGCTCCTACAATGAGCAGTTCTTC. This encodes CASNRALAGGSYNEQFF.

The V call is TRBV2, the J call TRBJ2-2, with D possibly TRBD2 on 6 matching bases. CDR1 and CDR2 (germline): SNHLY, FYNNEI. The CDR3 runs 14 residues. Trimming pared 7 bases from V and 4 bases from J, leaving 13 bases between. The CDR3 nucleotides are TGTGCCAGCACACCGGGACTCAGCACCGGGGAGCTGTTTTTT. Its translation: CASTPGLSTGELFF.

As to this clone: An end of the junction differs from the germline gene, which may be a read error. The chain combines TRBV6-5 with TRBJ2-7, with D tentatively TRBD2 (5 bases). This CDR3 spans 14 amino acids. Looked up from germline, CDR1 is MNHEY and CDR2 is SVGAGI. CDR3 DNA: TGTGCCAACAGTTACTCAATGGGAGATTACGAGCAGTACTTC. This codes for CANSYSMGDYEQYF.

In its sample, this clone was seen a few times. This chain links TRBV5-4 with TRBJ2-5, with 8 bases fitting TRBD2. The CDR3 sequence is 16 residues long. V shed 0 bases, J shed 6 bases, and the junction held 10 bases outside the gene matches. The V gene's germline CDR1 is SGHNT and CDR2 YYREEE (reference sequence). The DNA of the CDR3 is TGTGCCAGCAGCTTGGGACTAGCGAGTTTTCAGCAGACCCAGTACTTC. This codes for CASSLGLASFQQTQYF.

The genes are TRBV5-1 and TRBJ2-1; possible D gene TRBD2, 5 bases. Germline values: CDR1 SGHRS, CDR2 YFSETQ. With 2 bases removed from V and 4 bases from J, the gap between germline ends came to 10 bases. The CDR3 has 14 amino acids. CDR3 in amino acids: CASSLGLEYNEQFF. Here the CDR3 DNA reads TGCGCCAGCAGCTTAGGACTGGAGTACAATGAGCAGTTCTTC.

V and J are TRBV10-1 and TRBJ2-3; D is unclear. Trimming pared 0 bases from V and 2 bases from J, leaving 6 bases between. Germline V gene data show CDR1 as WNHNN and CDR2 as SYGVQD (reference sequence). The CDR3 sequence is 14 residues long. The CDR3 region has the DNA TGCGCCAGCAGTGAGTCACGCCTCACAGATACGCAGTATTTT. Protein product: CASSESRLTDTQYF.